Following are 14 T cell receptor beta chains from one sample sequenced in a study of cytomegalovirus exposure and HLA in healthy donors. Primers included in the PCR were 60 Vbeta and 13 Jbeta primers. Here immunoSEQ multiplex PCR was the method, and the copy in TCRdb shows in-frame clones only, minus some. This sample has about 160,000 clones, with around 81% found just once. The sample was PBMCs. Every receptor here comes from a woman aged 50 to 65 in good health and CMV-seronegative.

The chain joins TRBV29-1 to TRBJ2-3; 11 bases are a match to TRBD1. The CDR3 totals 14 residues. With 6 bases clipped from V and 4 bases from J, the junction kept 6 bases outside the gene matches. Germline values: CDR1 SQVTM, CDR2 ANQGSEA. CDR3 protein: CSVLPGQGADTQYF. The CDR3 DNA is TGCAGCGTCCTACCGGGACAGGGGGCAGATACGCAGTATTTT.

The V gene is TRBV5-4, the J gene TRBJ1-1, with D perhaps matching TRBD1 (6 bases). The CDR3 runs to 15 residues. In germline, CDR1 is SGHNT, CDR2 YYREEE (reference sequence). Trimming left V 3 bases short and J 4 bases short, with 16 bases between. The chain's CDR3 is CASSSYRDGGTEAFF. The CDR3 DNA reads TGTGCCAGCAGCTCGTACAGGGATGGAGGCACTGAAGCTTTCTTT.

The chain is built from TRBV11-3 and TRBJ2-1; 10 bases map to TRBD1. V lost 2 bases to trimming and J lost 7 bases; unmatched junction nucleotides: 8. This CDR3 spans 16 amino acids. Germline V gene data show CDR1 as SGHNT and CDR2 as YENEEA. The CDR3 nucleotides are TGTGCCAGCAGCTTATTCTCCGGGACAGGGGTGAATGAGCAGTTCTTC. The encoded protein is CASSLFSGTGVNEQFF.

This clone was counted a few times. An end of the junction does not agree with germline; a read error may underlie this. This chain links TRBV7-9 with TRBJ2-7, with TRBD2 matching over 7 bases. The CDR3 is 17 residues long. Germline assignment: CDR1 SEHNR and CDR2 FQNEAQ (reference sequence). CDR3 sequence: CSSSPARAAGEKSEQYF. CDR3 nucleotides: TGTTCCAGCAGCCCCGCCCGGGCGGCGGGGGAGAAGTCCGAGCAGTACTTC.

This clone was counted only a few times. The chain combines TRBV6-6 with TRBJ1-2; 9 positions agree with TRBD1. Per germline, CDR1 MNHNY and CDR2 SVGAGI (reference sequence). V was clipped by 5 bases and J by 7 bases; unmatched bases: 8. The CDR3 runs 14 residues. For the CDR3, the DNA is TGTGCCAGCAGTCCCGGGACAGGGCTACGTGGCTACACCTTC. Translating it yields CASSPGTGLRGYTF.

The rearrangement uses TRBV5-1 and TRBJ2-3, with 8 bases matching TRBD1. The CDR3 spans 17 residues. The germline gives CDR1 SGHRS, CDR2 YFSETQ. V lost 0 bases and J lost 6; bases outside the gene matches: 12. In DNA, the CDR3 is TGCGCCAGCAGCTTGGATCCGGGACAGGCCCAGCGGGATACGCAGTATTTT. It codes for CASSLDPGQAQRDTQYF.

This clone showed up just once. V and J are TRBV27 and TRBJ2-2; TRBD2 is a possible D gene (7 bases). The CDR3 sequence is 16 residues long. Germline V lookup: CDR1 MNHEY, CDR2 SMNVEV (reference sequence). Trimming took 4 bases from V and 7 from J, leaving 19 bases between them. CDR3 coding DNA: TGTGCCAGCAGTTCGGGAGCCGGGGGCGGGAGCGGGGAGCTGTTTTTT. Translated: CASSSGAGGGSGELFF.

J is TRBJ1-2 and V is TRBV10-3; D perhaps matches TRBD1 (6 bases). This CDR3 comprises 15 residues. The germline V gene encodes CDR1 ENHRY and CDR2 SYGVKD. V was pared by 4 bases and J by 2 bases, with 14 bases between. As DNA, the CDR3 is TGTGCCATCAGTGGGGAGGGGGGCGTAAACTATGGCTACACCTTC. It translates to CAISGEGGVNYGYTF.

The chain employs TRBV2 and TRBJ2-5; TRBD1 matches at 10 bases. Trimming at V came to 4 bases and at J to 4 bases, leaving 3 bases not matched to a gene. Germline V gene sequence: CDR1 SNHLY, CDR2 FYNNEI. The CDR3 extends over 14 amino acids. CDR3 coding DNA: TGTGCCAGCAGTGTAGGGGACAGGGGAGAGACCCAGTACTTC. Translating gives CASSVGDRGETQYF.

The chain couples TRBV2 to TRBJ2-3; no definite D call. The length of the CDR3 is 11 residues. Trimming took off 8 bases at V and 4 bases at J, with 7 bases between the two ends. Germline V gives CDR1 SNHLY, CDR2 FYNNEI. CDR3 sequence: CASGTPDTQYF. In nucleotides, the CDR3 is TGTGCCAGCGGCACCCCAGATACGCAGTATTTT.

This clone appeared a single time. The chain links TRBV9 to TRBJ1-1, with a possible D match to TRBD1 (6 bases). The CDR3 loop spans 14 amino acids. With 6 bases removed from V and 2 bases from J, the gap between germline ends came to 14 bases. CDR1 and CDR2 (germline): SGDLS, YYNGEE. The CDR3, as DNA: TGTGCCAGCATGGCGGGGGCCACCAACACTGAAGCTTTCTTT. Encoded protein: CASMAGATNTEAFF.

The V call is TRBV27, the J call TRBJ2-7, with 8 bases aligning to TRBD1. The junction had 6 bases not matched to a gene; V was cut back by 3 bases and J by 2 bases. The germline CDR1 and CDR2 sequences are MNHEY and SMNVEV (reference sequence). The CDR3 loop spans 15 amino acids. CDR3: CASSFHGQGAYEQYF. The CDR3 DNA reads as TGTGCCAGCAGTTTCCACGGACAGGGAGCCTACGAGCAGTACTTC.

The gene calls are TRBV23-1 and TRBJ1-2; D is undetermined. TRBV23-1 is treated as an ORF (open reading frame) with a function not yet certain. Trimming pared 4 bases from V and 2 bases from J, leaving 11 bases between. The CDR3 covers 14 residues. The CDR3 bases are TGCGCCAGCAGTCGGAGGGAGTGCAACTATGGCTACACCTTC. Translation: CASSRRECNYGYTF.

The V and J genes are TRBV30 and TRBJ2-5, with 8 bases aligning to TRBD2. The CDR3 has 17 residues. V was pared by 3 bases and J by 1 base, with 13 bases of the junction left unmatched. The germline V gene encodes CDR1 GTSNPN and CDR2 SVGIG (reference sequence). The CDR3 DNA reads TGTGCCTGGAGCGGTTGGGGCGGGAGGTGGGGCCAAGAGACCCAGTACTTC. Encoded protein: CAWSGWGGRWGQETQYF.